The entry that follows covers one T cell receptor beta chain sequence. The antigen remains undetermined. The J segment lost 3 bases and the V segment lost 4 bases, leaving 10 bases of the junction unmatched. The CDR3 contains 17 residues. The data stem from a study of vaccination effects on CD4 cells after COVID-19. Study-level results: In the late period after vaccination, infection- and vaccine-induced clones contracted markedly.

It was after more than nine days of culture that CD4+ T cells were isolated. Profiled with immunoSEQ multiplex PCR; TCRdb holds only in-frame clones, not every one. The repertoire has tens of thousands of clones, 72% of them found once; the top ten carry 20% to 25%. Sequences were derived from CD4+ T cells from PBMCs cultured without peptide, sampled before COVID-19 vaccination. The TCR sequence derives from a human donor who had a prior SARS-CoV-2 infection. V and J are TRBV23-1 and TRBJ2-2; 8 bases align to TRBD1. TRBV23-1 is treated as an ORF (open reading frame) with a function not yet certain. CDR3 in amino acids: CASSPPPTTGDTGELFF. In DNA form, the CDR3 reads TGCGCCAGCAGTCCCCCTCCGACGACAGGGGACACCGGGGAGCTGTTTTTT.